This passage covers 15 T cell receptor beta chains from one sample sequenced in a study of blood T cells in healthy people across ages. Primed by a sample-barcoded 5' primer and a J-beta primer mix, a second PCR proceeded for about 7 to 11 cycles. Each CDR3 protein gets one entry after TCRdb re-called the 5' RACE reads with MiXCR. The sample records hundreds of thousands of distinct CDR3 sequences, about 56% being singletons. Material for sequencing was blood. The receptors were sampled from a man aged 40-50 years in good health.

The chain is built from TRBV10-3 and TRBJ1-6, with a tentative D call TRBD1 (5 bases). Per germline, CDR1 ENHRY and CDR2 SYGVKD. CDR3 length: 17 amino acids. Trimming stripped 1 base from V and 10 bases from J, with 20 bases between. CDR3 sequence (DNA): TGTGCCATCAGTGAGTTGCTGACTGGGACTATGGGGTCACCCCTCCACTTT. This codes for CAISELLTGTMGSPLHF.

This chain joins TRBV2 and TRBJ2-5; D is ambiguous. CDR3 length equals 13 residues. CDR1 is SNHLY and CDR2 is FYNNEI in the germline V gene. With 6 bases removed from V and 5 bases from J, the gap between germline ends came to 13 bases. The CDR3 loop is CASSRLLRETQYF. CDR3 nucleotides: TGTGCCAGCAGCAGGCTGTTAAGGGAGACCCAGTACTTC.

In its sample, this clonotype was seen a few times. For the CDR3, the DNA is TGCAGCGTTGAGTATCGGGGGGATGGAGAGACCCAGTACTTC. Residues: CSVEYRGDGETQYF. The chain recombines TRBV29-1 with TRBJ2-5; 7 bases align to TRBD2. The trim removed 3 bases at V and 4 bases at J, leaving 8 bases unmatched. The V gene's germline CDR1 is SQVTM and CDR2 ANQGSEA. The CDR3 is 14 residues long.

The CDR3 is CSASSGLAGFYNEQFF. CDR3 in DNA: TGCAGTGCGAGTAGCGGTCTAGCGGGATTCTACAATGAGCAGTTCTTC. The genes are TRBV20-1 and TRBJ2-1; 9 positions agree with TRBD2. Germline CDR1 is DFQATT and CDR2 is SNEGSKA (reference sequence). The CDR3 loop spans 16 amino acids. The V and J ends lost 6 bases and 3 bases, in that order; junction bases with no gene match: 12.

The CDR3 sequence: CASSLEIDTEQYF. DNA for the CDR3: TGTGCCAGCAGTCTCGAGATAGACACCGAGCAGTACTTC. V usage is TRBV6-1 and J usage is TRBJ2-7; no clear D gene. Germline V gene sequence: CDR1 MNHNS, CDR2 SASEGT. This CDR3 spans 13 amino acids. Trimming shortened V by 5 bases and J by 6 bases, and 14 bases separated the two germline ends.

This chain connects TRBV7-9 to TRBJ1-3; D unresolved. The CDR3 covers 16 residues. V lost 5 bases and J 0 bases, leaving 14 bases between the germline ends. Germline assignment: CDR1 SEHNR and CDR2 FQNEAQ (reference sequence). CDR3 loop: CASSPPVGISGNTIYF. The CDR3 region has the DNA TGTGCCAGCAGCCCCCCCGTGGGAATCTCTGGAAACACCATATATTTT.

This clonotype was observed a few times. CDR3 bases: TGTGCCATCAGGGGAGAAGCGGGAGCGGGGAAGACCCAGTACTTC. It yields the protein CAIRGEAGAGKTQYF. The rearrangement links TRBV10-3 to TRBJ2-5, with TRBD2 identical over 8 bases. Germline V CDR1 and CDR2: ENHRY, SYGVKD. The V segment lost 6 bases and the J segment 6 bases; nucleotides outside the gene matches: 12. CDR3 size: 15 residues.

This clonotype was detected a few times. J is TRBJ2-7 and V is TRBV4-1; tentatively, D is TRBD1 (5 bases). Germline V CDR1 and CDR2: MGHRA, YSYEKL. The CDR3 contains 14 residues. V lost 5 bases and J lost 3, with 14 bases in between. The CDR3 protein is CASSERTTSYEQYF. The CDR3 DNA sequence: TGCGCCAGCAGCGAAAGGACAACCAGCTACGAGCAGTACTTC.

The CDR3 reads CASSPSGTPTKNIQYF. CDR3 DNA sequence: TGTGCCAGCAGTCCATCCGGGACTCCCACCAAAAACATTCAGTACTTC. V is TRBV6-6 and J is TRBJ2-4; D is possibly TRBD2 (6 bases). CDR3 length: 16 residues. Germline CDR1 is MNHNY and CDR2 is SVGAGI (reference sequence). V was clipped by 5 bases and J by 2 bases, with 16 bases between them.

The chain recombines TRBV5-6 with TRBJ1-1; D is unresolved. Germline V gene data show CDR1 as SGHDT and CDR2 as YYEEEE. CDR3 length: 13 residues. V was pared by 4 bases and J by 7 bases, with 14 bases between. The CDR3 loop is CASSQTPGVEAFF. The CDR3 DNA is TGTGCCAGCAGCCAAACCCCGGGTGTTGAAGCTTTCTTT.

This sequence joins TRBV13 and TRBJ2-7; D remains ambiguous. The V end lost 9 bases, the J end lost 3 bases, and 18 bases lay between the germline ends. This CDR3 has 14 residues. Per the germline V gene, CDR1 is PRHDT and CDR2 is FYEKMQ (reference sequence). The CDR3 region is CASRSENHGYEQYF. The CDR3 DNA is TGTGCCAGTCGATCCGAAAACCATGGCTACGAGCAGTACTTC. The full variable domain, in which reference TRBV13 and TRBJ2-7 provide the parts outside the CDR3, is AAGVIQSPRHLIKEKRETATLKCYPIPRHDTVYWYQQGPGQDPQFLISFYEKMQSDKGSIPDRFSAQQFSDYHSELNMSSLELGDSALYFCASRSENHGYEQYFGPGTRLTVT.

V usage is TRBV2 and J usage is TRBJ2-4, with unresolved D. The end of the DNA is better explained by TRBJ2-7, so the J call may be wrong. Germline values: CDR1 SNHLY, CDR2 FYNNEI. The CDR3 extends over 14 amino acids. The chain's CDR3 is CASSELGVSYEQYF. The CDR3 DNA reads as TGTGCCAGCAGTGAACTCGGAGTATCCTACGAGCAGTACTTC.

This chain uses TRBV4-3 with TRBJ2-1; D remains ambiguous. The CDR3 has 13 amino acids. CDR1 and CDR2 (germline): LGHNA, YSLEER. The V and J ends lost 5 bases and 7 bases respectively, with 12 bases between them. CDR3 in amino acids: CASSGRARNEQFF. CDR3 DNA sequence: TGCGCCAGCAGCGGTCGGGCCCGAAATGAGCAGTTCTTC.

The CDR3 region is CASSHHGGVVGEQYF. The CDR3 DNA reads as TGTGCCAGCAGTCACCATGGGGGAGTGGTAGGCGAGCAGTACTTC. The J gene is TRBJ2-7, the V gene TRBV6-5; D assignment may be TRBD1 or TRBD2 (5 bases each). Per the germline V gene, CDR1 is MNHEY and CDR2 is SVGAGI. The CDR3 consists of 15 residues. Trimming stripped 5 bases from V and 6 bases from J, with 20 bases between.

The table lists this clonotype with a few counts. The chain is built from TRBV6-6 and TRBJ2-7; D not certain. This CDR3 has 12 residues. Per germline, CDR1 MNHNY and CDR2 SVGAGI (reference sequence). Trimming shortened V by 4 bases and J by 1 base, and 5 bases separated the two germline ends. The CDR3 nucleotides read TGTGCCAGCAGTTCCCGTTCCTACGAGCAGTACTTC. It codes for CASSSRSYEQYF.